This record looks at one T cell receptor beta chain sequence and its context. Sequencing used immunoSEQ multiplex PCR; TCRdb keeps in-frame clones, though not all of them. The repertoire consists of thousands of clones, with approximately 90% occurring once and the leading ten covering over 20%. This specimen belongs to a study of chemoradiotherapy in HPV16-positive cancers. The CDR3 is 16 residues long. Per the germline V gene, CDR1 is MNHEY and CDR2 is SVGAGI. Trimming cost V 0 bases and J 0 bases, with 11 bases left between them. The source is a human donor with HPV-associated anogenital cancer. The chain links TRBV6-5 to TRBJ1-2, with D unresolved. This specimen was blood, taken from a patient who underwent chemoradiotherapy. The DNA for the CDR3 is TGTGCCAGCAGTTACTCGAGGCAGGCAGCTAACTATGGCTACACCTTC. It codes for CASSYSRQAANYGYTF.